Following are 11 T cell receptor beta chains from one sample sequenced in a study of blood T cell repertoires in COVID-19. Assay used: immunoSEQ multiplex PCR; TCRdb lists only in-frame clones, some missing. The sample records approximately 100,000 clones, roughly nine tenths being singletons. Material: peripheral blood. The receptors come from a woman aged 80 or older with acute or convalescent COVID-19.

The chain recombines TRBV7-8 with TRBJ2-7; D remains unclear. Germline V gene data show CDR1 as SGHVS and CDR2 as FQNEAQ. This CDR3 comprises 13 residues. The germline V and J ends were trimmed by 1 base and 0 bases, with 4 bases remaining between them. CDR3 bases: TGTGCCAGCAGCTTAGACGGCTCCTACGAGCAGTACTTC. Residues: CASSLDGSYEQYF.

The chain links TRBV4-1 to TRBJ2-1, with TRBD2 identical over 11 bases. Germline loops: CDR1 MGHRA, CDR2 YSYEKL. The junction had 5 bases not matched to a gene; V was cut back by 4 bases and J by 6 bases. The CDR3 has 15 residues. CDR3 sequence reads: CASSPYSGGVNEQFF. For the CDR3, the DNA is TGCGCCAGCAGCCCGTATAGCGGGGGGGTCAATGAGCAGTTCTTC.

This chain links TRBV15 with TRBJ1-5; the D gene is possibly TRBD1 (5 bases). Trimming shortened V by 3 bases and J by 11 bases, and 23 bases separated the two germline ends. The CDR3 sequence is 16 residues long. CDR1 is LNHNV, CDR2 YYDKDF, per germline (reference sequence). CDR3 residues: CATSRPPGGPFPAQHF. For the CDR3, the DNA is TGTGCCACCAGCAGGCCCCCGGGGGGACCCTTCCCGGCCCAGCATTTT.

This clone was counted only a few times. The chain recombines TRBV30 with TRBJ1-5; D is undetermined. Looked up from germline, CDR1 is GTSNPN and CDR2 is SVGIG (reference sequence). The CDR3 sequence is 11 residues long. Trimming cost V 3 bases and J 9 bases, with 9 bases left between them. The CDR3 DNA reads as TGTGCCTGGAGCGAGGAGGGGCCCCAGCATTTT. This codes for CAWSEEGPQHF.

V is TRBV27 and J is TRBJ1-5; 8 bases are shared with TRBD1. V lost 6 bases to trimming and J lost 1 base; unmatched junction nucleotides: 2. CDR3 length: 14 residues. The germline V gene has CDR1 MNHEY and CDR2 SMNVEV (reference sequence). CDR3 nucleotides: TGTGCCAGCAGGCGGACAGGGAGCAATCAGCCCCAGCATTTT. Its protein is CASRRTGSNQPQHF.

The chain combines TRBV7-6 with TRBJ1-1; no definite D call. The CDR3 has 13 amino acids. Per germline, CDR1 SGHVS and CDR2 FNYEAQ. The ends were cut back, 5 bases at V and 6 bases at J, with 13 bases in the middle. The CDR3 bases are TGTGCCAGCAGCCACGGGGAGTTCGCTGAAGCTTTCTTT. Translating gives CASSHGEFAEAFF.

The CDR3 bases are TGTGCCAGCAGCCAATACGGCGTGAGGGGGCTCACTGAAGCTTTCTTT. Protein sequence: CASSQYGVRGLTEAFF. This sequence joins TRBV14 and TRBJ1-1; 7 bases line up with TRBD1. Trimming cost V 2 bases and J 4 bases; bases outside gene matches: 10. Germline CDR1 is SGHDN and CDR2 is FVKESK. This CDR3 has 16 amino acids.

This clone was detected once. The genes are TRBV3-1 (or the pseudogene TRBV3-2) and TRBJ1-6, with 7 bases identical to TRBD1. The CDR3 is 15 residues long. Germline V gene data show CDR1 as LGHDT and CDR2 as YNNKEL (reference sequence). V lost 4 bases, J lost 7 bases, and 7 bases stayed unmatched. This CDR3 reads CASSRARDRNSPLHF. As DNA, the CDR3 is TGTGCCAGCAGCCGGGCCCGGGACAGAAATTCACCCCTCCACTTT.

The CDR3 DNA sequence: TGTGCCAGCACCTCGGACAGGGGGCGAGAGACCCAGTACTTC. Its translation: CASTSDRGRETQYF. The chain uses TRBV2 and TRBJ2-5, with TRBD1 matching over 11 bases. The V gene's germline CDR1 is SNHLY and CDR2 FYNNEI. The CDR3 extends over 14 amino acids. V trimming: 7 bases; J trimming: 4 bases; junction bases outside the gene matches: 5.

The chain carries TRBV5-1 and TRBJ1-1; 8 nucleotides agree with TRBD1. Germline loops: CDR1 SGHRS, CDR2 YFSETQ. The CDR3 has 15 residues. V lost 5 bases and J lost 2; bases outside the gene matches: 8. The CDR3 coding sequence is TGCGCCAGCAGGGACAGGGATCGGGGTAACACTGAAGCTTTCTTT. Amino acids: CASRDRDRGNTEAFF.

In DNA form, the CDR3 reads TGTGCCAGCAGTTTTCCCGGACAGTCCTTGAAGACCCAGTACTTC. Translated: CASSFPGQSLKTQYF. This chain links TRBV28 with TRBJ2-5; D is possibly TRBD1 (6 bases). V lost 3 bases, J lost 6 bases, and 17 bases lay in between. The CDR3 contains 15 residues. CDR1 is MDHEN and CDR2 is SYDVKM in the germline V gene.